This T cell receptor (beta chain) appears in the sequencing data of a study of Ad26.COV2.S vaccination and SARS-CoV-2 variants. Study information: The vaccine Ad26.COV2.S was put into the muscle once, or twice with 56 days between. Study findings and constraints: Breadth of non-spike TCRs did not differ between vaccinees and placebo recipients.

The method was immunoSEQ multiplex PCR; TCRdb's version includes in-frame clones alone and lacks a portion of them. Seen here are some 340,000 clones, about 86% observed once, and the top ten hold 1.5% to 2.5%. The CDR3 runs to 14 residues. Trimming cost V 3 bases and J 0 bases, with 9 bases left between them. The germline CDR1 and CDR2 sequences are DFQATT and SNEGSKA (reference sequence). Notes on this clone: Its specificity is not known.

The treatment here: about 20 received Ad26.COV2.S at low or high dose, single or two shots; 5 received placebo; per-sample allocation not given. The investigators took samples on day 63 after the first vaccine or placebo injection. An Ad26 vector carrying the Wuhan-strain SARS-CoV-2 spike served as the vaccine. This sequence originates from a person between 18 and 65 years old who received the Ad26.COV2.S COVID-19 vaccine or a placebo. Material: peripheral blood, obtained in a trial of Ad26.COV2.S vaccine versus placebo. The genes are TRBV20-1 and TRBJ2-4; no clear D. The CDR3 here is CSASTSLAKNIQYF. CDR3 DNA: TGCAGTGCTAGTACTTCACTAGCCAAAAACATTCAGTACTTC.